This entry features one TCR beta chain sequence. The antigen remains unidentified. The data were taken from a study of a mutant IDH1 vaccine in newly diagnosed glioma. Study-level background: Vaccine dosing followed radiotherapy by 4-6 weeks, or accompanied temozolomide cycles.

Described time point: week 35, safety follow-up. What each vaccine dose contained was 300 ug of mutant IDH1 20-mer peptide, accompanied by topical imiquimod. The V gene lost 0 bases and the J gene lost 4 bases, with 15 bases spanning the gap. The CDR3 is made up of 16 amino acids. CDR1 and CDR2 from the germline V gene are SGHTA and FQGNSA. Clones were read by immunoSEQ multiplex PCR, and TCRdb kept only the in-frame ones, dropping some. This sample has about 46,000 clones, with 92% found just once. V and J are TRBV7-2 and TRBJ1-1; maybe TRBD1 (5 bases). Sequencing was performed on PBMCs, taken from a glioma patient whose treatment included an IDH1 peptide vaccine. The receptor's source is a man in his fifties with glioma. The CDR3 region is CASSLANQGLGTEAFF. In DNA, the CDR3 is TGTGCCAGCAGCTTAGCGAACCAGGGTCTCGGCACTGAAGCTTTCTTT.